This T cell receptor beta chain was retrieved from a study of cytotoxic CD8 clonotypes in ibrutinib-treated CLL. The wider study: For this cohort, patients were some 12 relapsed/refractory and around 16 treatment-naive, while 17 to 18 were IGHV unmutated. Among the samples, the mean was approximately 250,000 productive templates and 94,082 productive rearrangements.

This clone was seen only a few times. Here immunoSEQ multiplex PCR was the method, and the copy in TCRdb shows in-frame clones only, minus some. The data hold tens of thousands of clones, with around 53% observed a single time. The sample here was PBMCs, taken before ibrutinib treatment. The sequence came from a human donor with chronic lymphocytic leukemia.

CDR3 sequence: CASSREPNQPQHF. The CDR3 region has the DNA TGTGCCAGTAGTAGGGAGCCCAATCAGCCCCAGCATTTT. V and J are TRBV19 and TRBJ1-5; D not resolved. This CDR3 is 13 amino acids long. V was cut by 4 bases and J by 3 bases, with 7 bases left in between. Germline CDR1 and CDR2: LNHDA and SQIVND (reference sequence).